Listed here are 27 T cell receptor beta chains from one sample, sequenced in a study of memory CD4+ T cells and cytomegalovirus serostatus. Produced via immunoSEQ multiplex PCR; TCRdb's table is partial and in-frame only. The profile shows 28,000 or so clones, roughly 76% of them singletons. The sort gate was single viable CD3+CD4+CD8-CD45RO+ cells for memory CD4+ T cells. Sequenced input: memory CD4+ T cells from blood. The receptors were sampled from an adult in good health and CMV-seronegative.

The genes are TRBV11-2 and TRBJ1-1, with D perhaps TRBD1 (6 bases). Trimming left V 5 bases short and J 1 base short, with 11 bases between. Per germline, CDR1 SGHAT and CDR2 FQNNGV. The CDR3 length is 14 residues. CDR3 nucleotides: TGTGCCAGCAGCCCAACGACAGGGAACACTGAAGCTTTCTTT. Its translation: CASSPTTGNTEAFF.

CDR3 in amino acids: CAWSVPGRLNTEAFF. In nucleotides, the CDR3 is TGTGCCTGGAGTGTACCCGGACGGCTGAACACTGAAGCTTTCTTT. The chain has TRBV30 and TRBJ1-1; D not certain. There are 15 residues in the CDR3. The germline V gene has CDR1 GTSNPN and CDR2 SVGIG (reference sequence). V was trimmed by 0 bases and J by 0 bases, leaving 11 bases between them.

The V and J genes are TRBV7-2 and TRBJ2-3; 10 bases are shared with TRBD2. This CDR3 has 14 amino acids. V was pared by 1 base and J by 6 bases, with 1 base of the junction left unmatched. Germline CDR1 and CDR2: SGHTA and FQGNSA. The CDR3 loop reads CASSLEGLADTQYF. The CDR3 nucleotides are TGTGCCAGCAGCTTAGAGGGACTAGCGGATACGCAGTATTTT.

The sample holds a few counts of this clone. The J gene is TRBJ2-5, the V gene TRBV7-3; D is unclear. Germline assignment: CDR1 SGHTA and CDR2 FQGTGA. This CDR3 is 13 amino acids long. V lost 0 bases to trimming and J lost 0 bases, with 2 bases between them. CDR3 nucleotide sequence: TGTGCCAGCAGCTTAACCTACCAAGAGACCCAGTACTTC. Translation gives CASSLTYQETQYF.

This chain links TRBV7-2 with TRBJ2-1, with D perhaps assigned TRBD1 or TRBD2 (6 bases each). This CDR3 region has 15 residues. Germline V CDR1 and CDR2: SGHTA, FQGNSA. The ends were cut back, 2 bases at V and 8 bases at J, with 16 bases in the middle. In DNA, the CDR3 is TGTGCCAGCAGCTTAAAGGGGACCGGGGGCGATGAGCAGTTCTTC. Translating gives CASSLKGTGGDEQFF.

This clone was observed a single time. J is TRBJ2-3 and V is TRBV7-2; TRBD2 aligns across 13 bases. Germline V lookup: CDR1 SGHTA, CDR2 FQGNSA. This CDR3 is built from 18 residues. The V gene end was trimmed by 2 bases and the J gene end by 4 bases; junction bases not matched to a gene: 9. The chain's CDR3 is CASSLTGLAGRRSDTQYF. The CDR3 DNA reads TGTGCCAGCAGCTTAACGGGACTAGCGGGAAGGAGGTCAGATACGCAGTATTTT.

The gene calls are TRBV7-2 and TRBJ1-1; no clear D. V was clipped by 1 base and J by 8 bases, with 5 bases between them. The CDR3 contains 11 residues. Per the germline V gene, CDR1 is SGHTA and CDR2 is FQGNSA. The CDR3 bases are TGTGCCAGCAGCTTAGTTAGGGAAGCTTTCTTT. As protein: CASSLVREAFF.

The J gene is TRBJ2-3, the V gene TRBV11-2, with 10 bases aligning to TRBD2. The CDR3 contains 15 residues. The V segment lost 2 bases and the J segment 6 bases; nucleotides outside the gene matches: 5. Germline V lookup: CDR1 SGHAT, CDR2 FQNNGV. In DNA, the CDR3 is TGTGCCAGCAGCTTATCTAGCGGGGGCGGGGATACGCAGTATTTT. As protein: CASSLSSGGGDTQYF.

This sequence joins TRBV14 and TRBJ2-5, with 7 bases matching TRBD1. This CDR3 has 13 residues. The trim removed 4 bases at V and 5 bases at J, leaving 4 bases unmatched. The germline CDR1 and CDR2 sequences are SGHDN and FVKESK. CDR3 in DNA: TGTGCCAGCAGCCGCGACAGGGTGGAGACCCAGTACTTC. Translated: CASSRDRVETQYF.

The chain employs TRBV7-2 and TRBJ1-4, with unresolved D. The CDR3 contains 11 residues. Germline values: CDR1 SGHTA, CDR2 FQGNSA. V lost 5 bases to trimming and J lost 10 bases, with 8 bases between them. The CDR3, as DNA: TGTGCCAGCAGCCGAGAGGGAAAACTGTTTTTT. It translates to CASSREGKLFF.

J is TRBJ2-7 and V is TRBV7-2; either TRBD1 or TRBD2 may supply D (5 bases each). The CDR3 spans 15 residues. In germline, CDR1 is SGHTA, CDR2 FQGNSA. V lost 0 bases and J lost 0, with 9 bases in between. CDR3 protein: CASSLAIGTSYEQYF. Here the CDR3 DNA reads TGTGCCAGCAGCTTAGCAATAGGGACCTCCTACGAGCAGTACTTC.

This clone has a handful of counts. The V gene is TRBV2, the J gene TRBJ1-6; 8 bases align to TRBD1. Germline loops: CDR1 SNHLY, CDR2 FYNNEI. Trimming removed 4 bases from V and 7 bases from J; junction bases left unmatched: 6. CDR3 length equals 15 residues. CDR3 in DNA: TGTGCCAGCAGTGGACAGGGGATGGGCAATTCACCCCTCCACTTT. Translating it yields CASSGQGMGNSPLHF.

The chain carries TRBV5-6 and TRBJ1-2, with D possibly being TRBD1 (5 bases). The V end was cut by 4 bases, the J end by 0 bases, with 19 bases between. The CDR3 length is 17 residues. Germline lookup yields CDR1 SGHDT and CDR2 YYEEEE. CDR3 protein: CASSVDSLFSSNYGYTF. In DNA form, the CDR3 reads TGTGCCAGCAGCGTAGACAGCCTCTTCTCGTCTAACTATGGCTACACCTTC.

V usage is TRBV5-4 and J usage is TRBJ1-6; unclear D gene. The germline V gene encodes CDR1 SGHNT and CDR2 YYREEE (reference sequence). V lost 0 bases, J lost 5 bases, and 9 bases lay in between. This CDR3 has 15 amino acids. CDR3 loop: CASSLGPADNSPLHF. CDR3 bases: TGTGCCAGCAGCTTGGGACCTGCAGATAATTCACCCCTCCACTTT.

There are a few counts of this clone. The V and J genes are TRBV9 and TRBJ1-1; D call uncertain. The germline V gene encodes CDR1 SGDLS and CDR2 YYNGEE. V was trimmed by 3 bases and J by 0 bases, leaving 12 bases between them. The CDR3 is 15 amino acids. This chain's CDR3 is CASSGRLGMNTEAFF. The CDR3 DNA is TGTGCCAGCAGCGGCCGACTAGGAATGAACACTGAAGCTTTCTTT.

In this sample, this clone turned up a few times. The chain joins TRBV7-8 to TRBJ2-7; D is possibly TRBD2 (7 bases). Trimming pared 1 base from V and 7 bases from J, leaving 14 bases between. The CDR3 is 14 residues long. The germline V gene has CDR1 SGHVS and CDR2 FQNEAQ. The CDR3 reads CASSLVGGLREQYF. The CDR3 DNA follows: TGTGCCAGCAGCTTAGTCGGGGGGCTGAGGGAGCAGTACTTC.

The chain's CDR3 is CASTLSGRDYNEQFF. In DNA form, the CDR3 reads TGTGCCAGCACCCTTAGCGGGAGGGACTACAATGAGCAGTTCTTC. The genes are TRBV7-9 and TRBJ2-1; 11 nucleotides match TRBD2. CDR1 SEHNR and CDR2 FQNEAQ come from the germline V gene (reference sequence). The V gene end was trimmed by 7 bases and the J gene end by 3 bases; junction bases not matched to a gene: 5. The CDR3 spans 15 residues.

CDR3 in DNA: TGCAGTGCTGTTTTATTGGGGACCCAGTACTTC. It codes for CSAVLLGTQYF. The V gene is TRBV20-1, the J gene TRBJ2-5; D gene uncertain. Trimming took 5 bases from V and 7 from J, leaving 11 bases between them. CDR1 is DFQATT, CDR2 SNEGSKA, per germline (reference sequence). The CDR3 length is 11 residues.

This clone was found a few times. The chain combines TRBV30 with TRBJ1-1; no reliable D call. Trimming pared 0 bases from V and 2 bases from J, leaving 7 bases between. The CDR3 covers 13 residues. The germline gives CDR1 GTSNPN, CDR2 SVGIG (reference sequence). The CDR3 DNA reads as TGTGCCTGGAGTGTAATGGCCAACACTGAAGCTTTCTTT. It is translated as CAWSVMANTEAFF.

J is TRBJ2-5 and V is TRBV7-6; D might be TRBD1 (6 bases). The V gene's germline CDR1 is SGHVS and CDR2 FNYEAQ. The CDR3 runs 13 residues. The V gene lost 0 bases and the J gene lost 5 bases, with 7 bases spanning the gap. CDR3: CASSLAQGETQYF. In DNA, the CDR3 is TGTGCCAGCAGCTTAGCCCAGGGGGAGACCCAGTACTTC.

The chain has TRBV5-1 and TRBJ2-2; D not resolved. The CDR3 loop spans 16 amino acids. Deletions cut 4 bases from V and 5 bases from J, with 18 bases between. CDR1 SGHRS and CDR2 YFSETQ come from the germline V gene. The CDR3 reads CASSPDLTMGTGELFF. DNA of the CDR3: TGCGCCAGCAGCCCGGACCTAACTATGGGTACCGGGGAGCTGTTTTTT. Variable domain in full (rest from reference TRBV5-1 and TRBJ2-2): KAGVTQTPRYLIKTRGQQVTLSCSPISGHRSVSWYQQTPGQGLQFLFEYFSETQRNKGNFPGRFSGRQFSNSRSEMNVSTLELGDSALYLCASSPDLTMGTGELFFGEGSRLTVL.

The chain carries TRBV6-5 and TRBJ2-7; D possibly corresponds to TRBD2 (5 bases). This CDR3 region has 12 residues. Germline CDR1 and CDR2: MNHEY and SVGAGI. Deletions cut 4 bases from V and 7 bases from J, with 11 bases between. CDR3 coding DNA: TGTGCCAGCAGTTCCAGGCCGGGGGAGCAGTACTTC. Its translation: CASSSRPGEQYF.

CDR3 loop: CASLRGPGELFF. In DNA, the CDR3 is TGTGCCAGCCTCAGGGGGCCCGGGGAGCTGTTTTTT. The chain combines TRBV6-6 with TRBJ2-2; 8 bases line up with TRBD1. Germline-derived CDR1 and CDR2 are MNHNY and SVGAGI (reference sequence). Trimming took 8 bases from V and 6 from J; bases not matched to a gene: 2. CDR3 length: 12 amino acids.

The chain joins TRBV4-2 to TRBJ1-3; D remains unclear. The germline V gene encodes CDR1 LGHNA and CDR2 YNFKEQ. This CDR3 spans 16 amino acids. V lost 1 base and J 0 bases, leaving 10 bases between the germline ends. CDR3 nucleotides: TGTGCCAGCAGCCAAGTTGGCCAGCGCTCTGGAAACACCATATATTTT. Translating gives CASSQVGQRSGNTIYF.

The CDR3: CASSQSGQLQETQYF. The CDR3 DNA reads TGTGCCAGCAGCCAATCGGGACAGTTACAAGAGACCCAGTACTTC. The chain carries TRBV11-2 and TRBJ2-5; 7 bases fit TRBD1. Unmatched junction bases numbered 8, after V lost 5 bases and J lost 2 bases. This CDR3 comprises 15 residues. From germline, CDR1 is SGHAT and CDR2 FQNNGV.

CDR3 DNA sequence: TGTGCCAGCAGGGTGGAGACCAGCTCCTACGAGCAGTACTTC. This translates into CASRVETSSYEQYF. The J gene is TRBJ2-7, the V gene TRBV7-9; no clear D. CDR3 length: 14 amino acids. Per germline, CDR1 SEHNR and CDR2 FQNEAQ (reference sequence). The V end was cut by 6 bases, the J end by 0 bases, with 12 bases between.

The chain joins TRBV6-5 to TRBJ2-1; no firm D call. Germline V gene lookup returns CDR1 MNHEY and CDR2 SVGAGI. The length of the CDR3 is 14 residues. Trimming cost V 8 bases and J 4 bases, with 15 bases left between them. CDR3 bases: TGTGCCAGCTCCTTCCAACGGAGTTACAATGAGCAGTTCTTC. Translating it yields CASSFQRSYNEQFF.